This T cell receptor beta chain appears in the sequencing data of a study of T cells in tumors after PD-1 blockade. Germline assignment: CDR1 SEHNR and CDR2 FQNEAQ (reference sequence). V lost 9 bases and J 0 bases, leaving 11 bases between the germline ends. The CDR3 sequence is 13 residues long. Assay: immunoSEQ multiplex PCR; the TCRdb copy retains only in-frame clones and omits some. Altogether around 34,000 clones are present, 70% to 75% being singletons, with the ten largest covering around 38%. Material: PBMCs, obtained after anti-PD-1 treatment. The V and J genes are TRBV7-9 and TRBJ1-2; D uncertain. The origin of this receptor is a human donor with basal cell carcinoma. The CDR3 region has the DNA TGTGCCAGTCAAACAGCCGCTAACTATGGCTACACCTTC. The encoded protein is CASQTAANYGYTF.